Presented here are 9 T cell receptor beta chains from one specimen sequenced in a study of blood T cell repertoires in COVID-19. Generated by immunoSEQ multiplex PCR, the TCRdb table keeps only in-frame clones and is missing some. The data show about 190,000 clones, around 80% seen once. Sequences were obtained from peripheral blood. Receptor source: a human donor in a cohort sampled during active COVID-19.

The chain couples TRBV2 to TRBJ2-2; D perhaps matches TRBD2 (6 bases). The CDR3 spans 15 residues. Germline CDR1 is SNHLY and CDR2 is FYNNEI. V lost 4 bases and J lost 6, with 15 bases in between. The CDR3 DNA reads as TGTGCCAGCAGTGGGGAACGACTAGTCCCCGGGGAGCTGTTTTTT. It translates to CASSGERLVPGELFF.

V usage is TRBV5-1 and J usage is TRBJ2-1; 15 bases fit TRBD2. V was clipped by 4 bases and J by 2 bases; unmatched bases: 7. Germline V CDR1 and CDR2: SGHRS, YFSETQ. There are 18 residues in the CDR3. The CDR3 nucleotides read TGCGCCAGCAGCAAAAGGACTAGCGGGGGGGCTACCTACAATGAGCAGTTCTTC. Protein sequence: CASSKRTSGGATYNEQFF.

This CDR3 reads CASGRSKSAQETQYF. CDR3 DNA sequence: TGTGCTAGTGGCCGGTCCAAGAGTGCCCAAGAGACCCAGTACTTC. This sequence joins TRBV12-5 and TRBJ2-5; no definite D call. CDR1 and CDR2 from the germline V gene are LGHNT and FRNRAP. This CDR3 spans 15 amino acids. V lost 6 bases and J 1 base, leaving 15 bases between the germline ends.

The CDR3 protein is CASSGSSGGIQYF. The CDR3, as DNA: TGTGCCAGTAGTGGCAGCTCGGGTGGCATTCAGTACTTC. The rearrangement joins TRBV19 to TRBJ2-4; unclear D gene. The germline CDR1 and CDR2 sequences are LNHDA and SQIVND (reference sequence). The CDR3 is 13 amino acids. The V end lost 5 bases, the J end lost 9 bases, and 14 bases lay between the germline ends. The entire variable domain, with the rest obtained from reference TRBV19 and TRBJ2-4, is as follows: DGGITQSPKYLFRKEGQNVTLSCEQNLNHDAMYWYRQDPGQGLRLIYYSQIVNDFQKGDIAEGYSVSREKKESFPLTVTSAQKNPTAFYLCASSGSSGGIQYFGAGTRLSVL.

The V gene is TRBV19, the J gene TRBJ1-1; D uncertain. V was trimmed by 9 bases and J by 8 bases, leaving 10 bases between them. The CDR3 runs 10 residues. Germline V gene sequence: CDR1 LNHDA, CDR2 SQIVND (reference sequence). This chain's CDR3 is CASGFSEAFF. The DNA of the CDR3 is TGTGCCAGCGGGTTCAGCGAAGCTTTCTTT.

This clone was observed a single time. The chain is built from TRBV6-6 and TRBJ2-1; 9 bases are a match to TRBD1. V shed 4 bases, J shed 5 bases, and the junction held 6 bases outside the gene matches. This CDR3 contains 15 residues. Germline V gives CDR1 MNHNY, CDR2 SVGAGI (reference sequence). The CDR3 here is CASSSRDRDHNEQFF. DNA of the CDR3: TGTGCCAGCAGTTCTCGGGACAGGGACCACAATGAGCAGTTCTTC.

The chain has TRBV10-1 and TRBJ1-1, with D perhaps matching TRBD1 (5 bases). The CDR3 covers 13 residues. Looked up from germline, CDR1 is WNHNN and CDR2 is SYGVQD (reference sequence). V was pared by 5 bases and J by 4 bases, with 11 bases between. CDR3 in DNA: TGCGCCAGCAGTCCGGGGGGACTCACTGAAGCTTTCTTT. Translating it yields CASSPGGLTEAFF.

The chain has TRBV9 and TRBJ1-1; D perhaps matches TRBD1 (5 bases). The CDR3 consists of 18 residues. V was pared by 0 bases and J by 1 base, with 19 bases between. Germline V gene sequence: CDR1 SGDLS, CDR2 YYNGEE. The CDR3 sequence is CASSVADRFFPQNTEAFF. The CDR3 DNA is TGTGCCAGCAGCGTAGCAGACAGATTCTTCCCCCAGAACACTGAAGCTTTCTTT. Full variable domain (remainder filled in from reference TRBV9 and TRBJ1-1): DSGVTQTPKHLITATGQRVTLRCSPRSGDLSVYWYQQSLDQGLQFLIQYYNGEERAKGNILERFSAQQFPDLHSELNLSSLELGDSALYFCASSVADRFFPQNTEAFFGQGTRLTVV.

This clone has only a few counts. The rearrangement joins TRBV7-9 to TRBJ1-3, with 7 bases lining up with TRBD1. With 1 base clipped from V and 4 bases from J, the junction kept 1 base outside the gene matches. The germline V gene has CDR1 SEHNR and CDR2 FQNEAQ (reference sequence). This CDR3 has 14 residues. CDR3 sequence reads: CASSLGQGGNTIYF. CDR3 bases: TGTGCCAGCAGCTTAGGACAGGGCGGAAACACCATATATTTT.